This TCR beta chain appears in the sequencing data of a study of early T cells in non-severe SARS-CoV-2 infection. Study-wide background: With bulk RNA from unsorted whole blood as input, sequencing yielded unpaired chains.

Individual cDNA molecules were tagged with unique molecular identifiers, the study reported. TCRdb re-called the 5' RACE reads through MiXCR, storing one row per CDR3 protein. The sample shows about 98,000 distinct CDR3 sequences, 8% to 13% of them seen only once. The CDR3 spans 15 residues. The trim removed 6 bases at V and 0 bases at J, leaving 7 bases unmatched. Germline CDR1 SQVTM, CDR2 ANQGSEA. A few counts support this clonotype. This TCR was sampled from an adult who was a healthcare worker with PCR-confirmed SARS-CoV-2 infection or an uninfected control (not recorded which). The sequenced material came from whole blood. The chain couples TRBV29-1 to TRBJ2-7; TRBD2 matches 11 bases. The CDR3 nucleotides read TGCAGCGTAGTCCTAGCGGGAGGTGTCTCCTACGAGCAGTACTTC. Amino acid sequence: CSVVLAGGVSYEQYF.